This record concerns one TCR beta chain sequence. Its matching antigen is unknown. This CDR3 has 17 residues. Between the trimmed V and J ends, which lost 5 bases and 5 bases, there was a span of 23 bases. Germline loops: CDR1 SGHTA, CDR2 FQGNSA. These data are taken from a study of T cell responses to AZD1222 COVID-19 vaccine. General study findings and limits: Increases in Spike-specific TCR breadth and depth were seen after two AZD1222 doses. Donor demographics were predominantly white British with a female majority; clonal diversity may be underestimated. Dominant CD4 TCR responses targeted spike regions 160-218 and 743-854. Repertoires were collected only later (after the peak T cell response had occurred).

Generated by immunoSEQ multiplex PCR, the TCRdb table keeps only in-frame clones and is missing some. The table has more than 130,000 clones, around nine tenths seen once; the top ten hold around 3.6%. This sequence joins TRBV7-2 and TRBJ2-3, with D perhaps given as TRBD1 or TRBD2 (5 bases each). This TCR was recovered from an adult in good health. Sequenced material: peripheral blood, taken on day 0 of AZD1222 vaccination. The CDR3, as DNA: TGTGCCAGCAGCCCGTCTCCGGGACGCGCTTCGGGAGATACGCAGTATTTT. Its protein product is CASSPSPGRASGDTQYF.